The 32 T cell receptor beta chains listed next were all sequenced from one sample in a study of blood T cell repertoires in COVID-19 (TCRdb year 2020). Library generation was performed with the immunoSEQ multiplex PCR assay. TCRdb limited this immuneACCESS table to in-frame rearrangements with V and J called. A share of clones is missing; checked studies link under half to unresolved V genes, and the rest is unexplained. Within this sample are 200,000 to 250,000 clones, with 70% to 90% of them counted one time only. 14% to 15% of the sample comes from the top ten. The sample was PBMCs or T cells enriched from blood (not recorded which). Receptor source: a woman aged 50 to 60 with acute COVID-19.

Only one count was recorded for this clone. The chain has TRBV5-1 and TRBJ2-7, with 8 bases identical to TRBD2. Germline CDR1 and CDR2: SGHRS and YFSETQ. V lost 0 bases, J lost 7 bases, and 15 bases stayed unmatched. The CDR3 consists of 17 residues. The CDR3 nucleotides are TGCGCCAGCAGCTTGGCTAGCGGGCGCCTTACGACTAAGGAGCAGTACTTC. Translated: CASSLASGRLTTKEQYF.

The chain links TRBV7-9 to TRBJ2-7; 10 bases line up with TRBD1. This CDR3 has 16 residues. V lost 4 bases, J lost 3 bases, and 9 bases stayed unmatched. The germline V gene has CDR1 SEHNR and CDR2 FQNEAQ (reference sequence). The CDR3 region is CASSSSGTGEYYEQYF. DNA for the CDR3: TGTGCCAGCAGCTCTTCCGGGACAGGGGAGTACTACGAGCAGTACTTC.

The V and J genes are TRBV7-2 and TRBJ2-5; a possible D gene is TRBD2 (6 bases). The V gene lost 4 bases and the J gene lost 5 bases, with 14 bases spanning the gap. Germline V lookup: CDR1 SGHTA, CDR2 FQGNSA. This CDR3 has 14 residues. The CDR3 nucleotides read TGTGCCAGCAGCTCTTTTTGGGGGGAGGAGACCCAGTACTTC. Encoded protein: CASSSFWGEETQYF.

The chain couples TRBV28 to TRBJ1-2; D is possibly TRBD1 (5 bases). The germline V gene has CDR1 MDHEN and CDR2 SYDVKM. The V and J ends lost 5 bases and 7 bases respectively, with 20 bases between them. The CDR3 consists of 15 residues. The CDR3 coding sequence is TGTGCCAGCAGTCAAGCAGGGTTCCGCGGTCCTGGCTACACCTTC. It is translated as CASSQAGFRGPGYTF.

The chain is built from TRBV7-3 and TRBJ2-1; 11 bases are shared with TRBD2. CDR1 and CDR2 (germline): SGHTA, FQGTGA. The CDR3 is made up of 20 amino acids. V trimming: 4 bases; J trimming: 7 bases; junction bases outside the gene matches: 21. The CDR3 DNA follows: TGTGCCAGCAGCTCGCGGAAAAGGGACAGTAGCGGGAGGGCCTCTAATGAGCAGTTCTTC. Its protein product is CASSSRKRDSSGRASNEQFF.

The sample holds one count of this clone. V gene TRBV5-1 combines with J gene TRBJ2-5; 14 bases match TRBD2. This CDR3 comprises 16 residues. The germline gives CDR1 SGHRS, CDR2 YFSETQ. Trimming removed 3 bases from V and 4 bases from J; junction bases left unmatched: 5. The CDR3 loop reads CASSSAGLAGAETQYF. The CDR3 nucleotides are TGCGCCAGCAGCTCGGCGGGACTAGCGGGAGCAGAGACCCAGTACTTC.

The V and J genes are TRBV5-1 and TRBJ2-7; D perhaps matches TRBD1 (5 bases). Trimming cost V 0 bases and J 0 bases, with 7 bases left between them. Germline CDR1 SGHRS, CDR2 YFSETQ. This CDR3 has 14 amino acids. The CDR3 sequence: CASSLVDSSYEQYF. CDR3 nucleotide sequence: TGCGCCAGCAGCTTGGTTGACAGCTCCTACGAGCAGTACTTC.

V usage is TRBV30 and J usage is TRBJ1-1, with a weak D call TRBD1 (5 bases). V was clipped by 4 bases and J by 5 bases, with 17 bases between them. Germline V gene sequence: CDR1 GTSNPN, CDR2 SVGIG (reference sequence). The CDR3 runs to 14 residues. Written as DNA, the CDR3 is TGTGCCTGGAATAGGGAGGGACCACAGACTGAAGCTTTCTTT. Its protein product is CAWNREGPQTEAFF.

V usage is TRBV11-2 and J usage is TRBJ2-3; TRBD2 aligns across 7 bases. Trimming at V came to 1 base and at J to 1 base, leaving 5 bases not matched to a gene. The CDR3 consists of 16 residues. CDR1 is SGHAT, CDR2 FQNNGV, per germline. The DNA of the CDR3 is TGTGCCAGCAGCTTAGTATCGAGCGGGGGCACAGATACGCAGTATTTT. Amino acids: CASSLVSSGGTDTQYF. The full variable domain, in which reference TRBV11-2 and TRBJ2-3 provide the parts outside the CDR3, is EAGVAQSPRYKIIEKRQSVAFWCNPISGHATLYWYQQILGQGPKLLIQFQNNGVVDDSQLPKDRFSAERLKGVDSTLKIQPAKLEDSAVYLCASSLVSSGGTDTQYFGPGTRLTVL.

The chain joins TRBV9 to TRBJ1-6; 10 nucleotides agree with TRBD1. Unmatched junction bases numbered 4, after V lost 3 bases and J lost 7 bases. The length of the CDR3 is 15 residues. Looked up from germline, CDR1 is SGDLS and CDR2 is YYNGEE. CDR3 in DNA: TGTGCCAGCAGCGCCGGACAGGGGGGAAATTCACCCCTCCACTTT. Translating gives CASSAGQGGNSPLHF.

This rearrangement joins TRBV7-2 to TRBJ2-3, with 13 positions matching TRBD2. CDR3 length: 16 amino acids. Germline V gene lookup returns CDR1 SGHTA and CDR2 FQGNSA. Trimming removed 5 bases from V and 7 bases from J; junction bases left unmatched: 9. CDR3 protein: CASSPIGTSGMNTQYF. CDR3 nucleotide sequence: TGTGCCAGCAGCCCAATAGGGACTAGCGGGATGAATACGCAGTATTTT.

In its sample, this clone was seen once. The CDR3 DNA reads as TGTGCCAGCAGCTCCACTCAGGGCTACGAGCAGTACTTC. The encoded protein is CASSSTQGYEQYF. V usage is TRBV7-3 and J usage is TRBJ2-7; TRBD1 is a possible D gene (5 bases). The CDR3 extends over 13 amino acids. V dropped 4 bases and J dropped 3 bases, with 10 bases sitting between them. Germline V lookup: CDR1 SGHTA, CDR2 FQGTGA.

This chain uses TRBV6-6 with TRBJ2-7; TRBD1 agrees at 10 bases. V dropped 6 bases and J dropped 4; count of bases not matched to a gene: 6. The CDR3 length is 14 residues. From germline, CDR1 is MNHNY and CDR2 SVGAGI (reference sequence). As DNA, the CDR3 is TGTGCCAGCAGCCGACAGGGGGCGCCATACGAGCAGTACTTC. Translating it yields CASSRQGAPYEQYF.

The DNA of the CDR3 is TGTGCCAGCCGAAGTATGGGACAGCAAGTACGGGGCTACACCTTC. This encodes CASRSMGQQVRGYTF. The chain links TRBV5-6 to TRBJ1-2; TRBD1 matches 7 bases. The CDR3 totals 15 residues. V gave up 7 bases and J gave up 8 bases; unmatched junction bases: 17. Germline CDR1 is SGHDT and CDR2 is YYEEEE. Filled out from reference TRBV5-6 and TRBJ1-2, the complete variable domain reads DAGVTQSPTHLIKTRGQQVTLRCSPKSGHDTVSWYQQALGQGPQFIFQYYEEEERQRGNFPDRFSGHQFPNYSSELNVNALLLGDSALYLCASRSMGQQVRGYTFGSGTRLTVV.

The chain couples TRBV7-9 to TRBJ1-3; D call uncertain. The V end was cut by 1 base, the J end by 0 bases, with 13 bases between. Germline values: CDR1 SEHNR, CDR2 FQNEAQ (reference sequence). The CDR3 is 17 amino acids. CDR3 in amino acids: CASSLDRTSLSGNTIYF. In nucleotides, the CDR3 is TGTGCCAGCAGCTTAGACAGAACCTCTCTCTCTGGAAACACCATATATTTT.

The chain joins TRBV29-1 to TRBJ2-5; 8 nucleotides match TRBD1. The trim removed 5 bases at V and 5 bases at J, leaving 4 bases unmatched. Germline V gene sequence: CDR1 SQVTM, CDR2 ANQGSEA. This CDR3 comprises 12 residues. The CDR3, as DNA: TGCAGCGTTCAGGGGGCGGGGGAGACCCAGTACTTC. It encodes CSVQGAGETQYF.

The gene calls are TRBV7-2 and TRBJ2-7; 9 bases match TRBD2. The CDR3 has 14 amino acids. Germline V lookup: CDR1 SGHTA, CDR2 FQGNSA. After removal of 6 bases from V and 3 bases from J, the junction contained 6 bases not matched to a gene. The CDR3 nucleotides are TGTGCCAGCAGTGCCACTAGCGGGTACTACGAGCAGTACTTC. Translation gives CASSATSGYYEQYF.

The CDR3 DNA is TGTGCCAGCAGCTTAGTTGGGACTGGATCCGGGGAGCTGTTTTTT. Protein sequence: CASSLVGTGSGELFF. The chain links TRBV7-3 to TRBJ2-2; D is perhaps TRBD2 (6 bases). CDR1 and CDR2 (germline): SGHTA, FQGTGA. The CDR3 runs 15 residues. V lost 2 bases and J 6 bases, leaving 13 bases between the germline ends.

The V and J genes are TRBV28 and TRBJ2-1; a weak D match, TRBD2 (6 bases). Germline V gives CDR1 MDHEN, CDR2 SYDVKM. V dropped 7 bases and J dropped 0 bases, with 19 bases sitting between them. This CDR3 region has 17 residues. The CDR3 is CASISGATYNSYNEQFF. The CDR3 DNA sequence: TGTGCCAGCATTAGCGGCGCGACCTACAACTCCTACAATGAGCAGTTCTTC.

The rearrangement links TRBV18 to TRBJ2-1; TRBD1 aligns across 9 bases. CDR1 is KGHSH, CDR2 LQKENI, per germline. This CDR3 comprises 13 residues. The J segment lost 9 bases and the V segment lost 4 bases, leaving 4 bases of the junction unmatched. The CDR3 spells CASSLTGGSEQFF. The CDR3 nucleotides are TGTGCCAGCTCACTAACAGGGGGCAGTGAGCAGTTCTTC.

In DNA, the CDR3 is TGTGCCAGCAGGGGCCTCTACGAGCAGTACTTC. Amino acids: CASRGLYEQYF. The chain carries TRBV6-5 and TRBJ2-7; no reliable D call. The CDR3 is 11 residues long. V lost 6 bases and J lost 3, with 6 bases in between. The germline gives CDR1 MNHEY, CDR2 SVGAGI.

This CDR3 is CASSAARSGGGDTQYF. CDR3 coding DNA: TGTGCCAGCAGCGCCGCCCGGAGCGGGGGGGGAGATACGCAGTATTTT. This chain joins TRBV9 and TRBJ2-3; 10 bases map to TRBD2. Germline trimming cut 3 bases from V and 5 bases from J; bases unmatched to any gene: 9. CDR1 is SGDLS and CDR2 is YYNGEE in the germline V gene. This CDR3 has 16 residues.

The chain links TRBV27 to TRBJ1-1; D remains unclear. V was trimmed by 6 bases and J by 1 base, leaving 9 bases between them. CDR3 length equals 13 residues. From germline, CDR1 is MNHEY and CDR2 SMNVEV (reference sequence). The CDR3 is CASSPPGNTEAFF. In DNA form, the CDR3 reads TGTGCCAGCAGCCCTCCGGGGAACACTGAAGCTTTCTTT.

The chain employs TRBV18 and TRBJ2-1; no clear D gene. From germline, CDR1 is KGHSH and CDR2 LQKENI. The CDR3 consists of 14 residues. With 6 bases removed from V and 4 bases from J, the gap between germline ends came to 13 bases. Written as DNA, the CDR3 is TGTGCCAGCTCGCAAAATCAGGATTACAATGAGCAGTTCTTC. Its protein is CASSQNQDYNEQFF.

V is TRBV24-1 and J is TRBJ2-1, with a weak D call TRBD1 (6 bases). The CDR3 totals 13 residues. Per the germline V gene, CDR1 is KGHDR and CDR2 is SFDVKD. V was cut by 5 bases and J by 6 bases, with 10 bases left in between. The chain's CDR3 is CATSGYRVNEQFF. DNA of the CDR3: TGTGCCACCAGTGGGTACAGGGTCAATGAGCAGTTCTTC.

This clone was observed a single time. The chain is built from TRBV21-1 and TRBJ2-7; the table's D gene call, TRBD2, was not cross checked with the DNA. TRBV21-1 is tagged as a pseudogene. This CDR3 is 17 amino acids long. CDR3 sequence (DNA): TGTGCCAGCAGCAAAGCCCAGGTCCCAGGGGAGGGATACGAGCAGTACTTC. This codes for CASSKAQVPGEGYEQYF.

The V and J genes are TRBV29-1 and TRBJ2-2, with TRBD1 matching 9 bases. CDR1 and CDR2 from the germline V gene are SQVTM and ANQGSEA. The CDR3 length is 21 residues. The junction had 21 bases not matched to a gene; V was cut back by 0 bases and J by 4 bases. CDR3 sequence: CSVEDLLDDRGTIQGTGELFF. The CDR3 DNA sequence: TGCAGCGTTGAAGATCTTCTTGATGACAGGGGGACTATTCAGGGCACCGGGGAGCTGTTTTTT.

The chain employs TRBV9 and TRBJ2-7; 8 nucleotides agree with TRBD2. The germline CDR1 and CDR2 sequences are SGDLS and YYNGEE. The CDR3 sequence is 16 residues long. Trimming removed 4 bases from V and 5 bases from J; junction bases left unmatched: 14. This CDR3 is CASSTLRGAGGHEQYF. CDR3 in DNA: TGTGCCAGCAGCACCCTTCGGGGGGCGGGAGGTCACGAGCAGTACTTC.

The J gene is TRBJ2-1, the V gene TRBV18, with 11 bases aligning to TRBD2. V lost 3 bases to trimming and J lost 6 bases; unmatched junction nucleotides: 7. The CDR3 spans 16 residues. Germline V lookup: CDR1 KGHSH, CDR2 LQKENI. The chain's CDR3 is CASSPIAGGWGNEQFF. DNA of the CDR3: TGTGCCAGCTCACCCATAGCGGGAGGGTGGGGCAATGAGCAGTTCTTC.

This chain joins TRBV18 and TRBJ1-6; TRBD1 matches at 8 bases. Losses at the gene ends were 4 bases for V and 5 bases for J; bases not matched to a gene: 16. Germline values: CDR1 KGHSH, CDR2 LQKENI. This CDR3 is built from 19 residues. The chain's CDR3 is CASSLSDISGTGNNSPLHF. The CDR3, as DNA: TGTGCCAGCTCACTCTCCGATATTTCCGGGACAGGAAATAATTCACCCCTCCACTTT. The variable domain in full, completed from reference TRBV18 and TRBJ1-6, reads NAGVMQNPRHLVRRRGQEARLRCSPMKGHSHVYWYRQLPEEGLKFMVYLQKENIIDESGMPKERFSAEFPKEGPSILRIQQVVRGDSAAYFCASSLSDISGTGNNSPLHFGNGTRLTVT.

The CDR3 coding sequence is TGTGCCAGCAGCTTGCCGGTCGGGACTGAAGCTTTCTTT. Translated: CASSLPVGTEAFF. This chain connects TRBV5-4 to TRBJ1-1; D remains ambiguous. The germline V and J ends were trimmed by 1 base and 5 bases, with 9 bases remaining between them. The CDR3 sequence is 13 residues long. Germline V gene data show CDR1 as SGHNT and CDR2 as YYREEE (reference sequence).

The V gene is TRBV7-3, the J gene TRBJ2-1; D remains ambiguous. V lost 1 base and J lost 0, with 7 bases in between. CDR1 and CDR2 from the germline V gene are SGHTA and FQGTGA. The CDR3 extends over 15 amino acids. The CDR3 coding sequence is TGTGCCAGCAGCTTAAGTCTGAGCTCCTACAATGAGCAGTTCTTC. Amino acids: CASSLSLSSYNEQFF.